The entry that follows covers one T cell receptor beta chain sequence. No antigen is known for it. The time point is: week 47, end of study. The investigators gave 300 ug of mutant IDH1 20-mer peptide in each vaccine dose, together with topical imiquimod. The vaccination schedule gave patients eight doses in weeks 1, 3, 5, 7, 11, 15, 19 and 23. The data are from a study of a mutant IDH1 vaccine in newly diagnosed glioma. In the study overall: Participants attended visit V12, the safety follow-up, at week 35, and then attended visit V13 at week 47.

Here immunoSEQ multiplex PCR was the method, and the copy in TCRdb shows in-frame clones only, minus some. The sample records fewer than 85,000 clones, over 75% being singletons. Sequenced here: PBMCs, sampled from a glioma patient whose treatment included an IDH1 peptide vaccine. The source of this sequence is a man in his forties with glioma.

CDR3 sequence reads: CASSLPGLGTQYF. CDR3 in DNA: TGTGCCAGCAGTTTACCGGGACTCGGTACGCAGTATTTT. J is TRBJ2-3 and V is TRBV28, with D perhaps TRBD2 (6 bases). In germline, CDR1 is MDHEN, CDR2 SYDVKM. V was clipped by 2 bases and J by 8 bases, with 11 bases between them. The CDR3 is 13 residues long. The variable domain in full, completed from reference TRBV28 and TRBJ2-3, reads DVKVTQSSRYLVKRTGEKVFLECVQDMDHENMFWYRQDPGLGLRLIYFSYDVKMKEKGDIPEGYSVSREKKERFSLILESASTNQTSMYLCASSLPGLGTQYFGPGTRLTVL.